The present T cell receptor beta chain was sequenced within a study of T cells in Graves' hyperthyroidism and ophthalmopathy. The overall study: The initial diagnosis was the point when peripheral blood was collected, ahead of any treatment. Whole-study findings and limits: Through a model of 13 V-J features, ophthalmopathy was separated from stable hyperthyroidism.

Hyperthyroidism of Graves' type that showed no ophthalmopathy progression within 18 months was stable. Diagnosis relied on clinical symptoms, serum thyroxine and TRAb, thyroid ultrasound and orbital computed tomography. Regarding this clonotype: Its antigen is not known.

RNA transcripts were the template for amplifying TCR beta CDR3 regions. First-round RT-PCR targeting the TCR CDR3 was performed with the HTBI primer set. In TCRdb, the multiplex PCR reads were re-called with MiXCR into one record per CDR3 protein. Of 700,000 or so distinct CDR3 sequences in the sample, roughly 17% are singletons; the top ten hold around 7.7%. V trimming: 5 bases; J trimming: 1 base; junction bases outside the gene matches: 9. Germline values: CDR1 SEHNR, CDR2 FQNEAQ (reference sequence). CDR3 length equals 16 residues. This TCR was recovered from a man between 18 and 35 years old with Graves' hyperthyroidism. The sample consisted of blood. The chain has TRBV7-9 and TRBJ2-3; 7 bases line up with TRBD1. CDR3 nucleotides: TGTGCCAGCAGCCCCCGACAGGGTTGGGGCACAGATACGCAGTATTTT. Translation: CASSPRQGWGTDTQYF.